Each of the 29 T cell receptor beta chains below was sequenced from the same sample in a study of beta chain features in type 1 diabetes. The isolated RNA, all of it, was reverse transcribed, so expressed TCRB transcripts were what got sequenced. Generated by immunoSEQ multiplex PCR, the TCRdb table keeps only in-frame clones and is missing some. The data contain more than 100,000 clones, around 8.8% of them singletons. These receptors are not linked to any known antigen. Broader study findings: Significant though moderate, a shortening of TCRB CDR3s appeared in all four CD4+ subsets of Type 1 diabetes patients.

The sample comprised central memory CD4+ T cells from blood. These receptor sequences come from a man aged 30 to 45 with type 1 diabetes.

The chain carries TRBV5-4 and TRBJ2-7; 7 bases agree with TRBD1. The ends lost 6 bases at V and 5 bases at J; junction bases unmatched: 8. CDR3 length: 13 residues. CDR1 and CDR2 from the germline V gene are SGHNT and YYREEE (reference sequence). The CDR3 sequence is CASTRQGWDEQYF. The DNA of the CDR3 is TGTGCCAGCACCCGACAGGGATGGGACGAGCAGTACTTC. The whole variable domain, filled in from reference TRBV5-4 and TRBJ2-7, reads ETGVTQSPTHLIKTRGQQVTLRCSSQSGHNTVSWYQQALGQGPQFIFQYYREEENGRGNFPPRFSGLQFPNYSSELNVNALELDDSALYLCASTRQGWDEQYFGPGTRLTVT.

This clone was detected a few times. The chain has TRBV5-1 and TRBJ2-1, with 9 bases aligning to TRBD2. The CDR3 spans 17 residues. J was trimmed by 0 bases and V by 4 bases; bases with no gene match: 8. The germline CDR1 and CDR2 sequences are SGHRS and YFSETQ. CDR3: CASSLSAGGSSYNEQFF. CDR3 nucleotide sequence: TGCGCCAGCAGCCTATCAGCGGGGGGCAGCTCCTACAATGAGCAGTTCTTC.

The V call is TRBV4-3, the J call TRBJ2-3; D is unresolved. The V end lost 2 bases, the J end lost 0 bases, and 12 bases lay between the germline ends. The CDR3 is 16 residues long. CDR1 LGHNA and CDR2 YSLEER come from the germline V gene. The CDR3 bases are TGCGCCAGCAGCCAACGAGCAGGATTGAGCACAGATACGCAGTATTTT. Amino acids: CASSQRAGLSTDTQYF.

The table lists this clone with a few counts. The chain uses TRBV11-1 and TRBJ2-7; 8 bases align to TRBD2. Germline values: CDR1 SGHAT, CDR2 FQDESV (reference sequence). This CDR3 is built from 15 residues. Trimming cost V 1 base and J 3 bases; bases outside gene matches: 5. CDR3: CASSLGEAGGYEQYF. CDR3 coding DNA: TGTGCCAGCAGCTTAGGAGAGGCGGGGGGCTACGAGCAGTACTTC.

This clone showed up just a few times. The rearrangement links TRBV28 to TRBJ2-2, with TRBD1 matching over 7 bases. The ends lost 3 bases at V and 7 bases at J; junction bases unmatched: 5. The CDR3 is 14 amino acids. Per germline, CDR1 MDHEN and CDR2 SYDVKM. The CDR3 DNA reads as TGTGCCAGCAGTTTGGCGGACAGGTACGGGGAGCTGTTTTTT. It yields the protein CASSLADRYGELFF.

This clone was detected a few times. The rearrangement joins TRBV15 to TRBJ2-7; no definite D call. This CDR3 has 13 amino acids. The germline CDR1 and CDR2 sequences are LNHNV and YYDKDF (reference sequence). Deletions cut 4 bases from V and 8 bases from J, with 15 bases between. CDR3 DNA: TGTGCCACCAGCACTGGGCCGCCTGGCCAGCAGTACTTC. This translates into CATSTGPPGQQYF.

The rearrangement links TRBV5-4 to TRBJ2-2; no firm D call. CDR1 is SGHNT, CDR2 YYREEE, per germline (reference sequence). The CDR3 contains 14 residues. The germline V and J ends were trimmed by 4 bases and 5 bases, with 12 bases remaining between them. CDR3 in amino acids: CASSQVSNTGELFF. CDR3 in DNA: TGTGCCAGCAGCCAAGTCTCTAATACCGGGGAGCTGTTTTTT.

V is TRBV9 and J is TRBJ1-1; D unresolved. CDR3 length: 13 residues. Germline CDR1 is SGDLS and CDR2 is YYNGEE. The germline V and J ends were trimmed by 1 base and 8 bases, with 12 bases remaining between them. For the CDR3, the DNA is TGTGCCAGCAGCGTACTTCTAGCCTCGGAAGCTTTCTTT. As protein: CASSVLLASEAFF. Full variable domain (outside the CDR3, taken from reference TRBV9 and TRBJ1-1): DSGVTQTPKHLITATGQRVTLRCSPRSGDLSVYWYQQSLDQGLQFLIQYYNGEERAKGNILERFSAQQFPDLHSELNLSSLELGDSALYFCASSVLLASEAFFGQGTRLTVV.

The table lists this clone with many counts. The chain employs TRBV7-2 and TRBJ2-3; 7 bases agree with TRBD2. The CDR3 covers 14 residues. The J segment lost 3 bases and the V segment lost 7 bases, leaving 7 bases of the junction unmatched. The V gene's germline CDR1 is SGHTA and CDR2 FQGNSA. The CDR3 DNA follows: TGTGCCAGCACCCTCGGACTAGGGACAGATACGCAGTATTTT. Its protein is CASTLGLGTDTQYF.

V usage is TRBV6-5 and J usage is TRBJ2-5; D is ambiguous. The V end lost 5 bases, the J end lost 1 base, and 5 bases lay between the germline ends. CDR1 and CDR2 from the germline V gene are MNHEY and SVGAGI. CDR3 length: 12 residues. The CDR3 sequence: CASSLPQETQYF. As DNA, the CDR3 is TGTGCCAGCAGTCTCCCCCAAGAGACCCAGTACTTC.

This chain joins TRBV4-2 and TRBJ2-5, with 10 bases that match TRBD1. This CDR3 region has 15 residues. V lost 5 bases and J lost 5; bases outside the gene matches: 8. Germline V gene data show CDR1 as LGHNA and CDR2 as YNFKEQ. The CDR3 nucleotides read TGTGCCAGCAGCAACCGACAGGGGGCGGGGGAGACCCAGTACTTC. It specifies CASSNRQGAGETQYF.

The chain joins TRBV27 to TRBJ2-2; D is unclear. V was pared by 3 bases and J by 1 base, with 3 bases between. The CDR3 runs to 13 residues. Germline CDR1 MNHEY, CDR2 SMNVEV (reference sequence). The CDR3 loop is CASSLRNTGELFF. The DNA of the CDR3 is TGTGCCAGCAGTTTGAGGAACACCGGGGAGCTGTTTTTT.

The CDR3 protein is CASSLVHSKNEQFF. CDR3 DNA: TGTGCCAGCAGCTTAGTGCACTCCAAAAATGAGCAGTTCTTC. The chain carries TRBV7-2 and TRBJ2-1; no reliable D call. This CDR3 spans 14 amino acids. Deletions cut 1 base from V and 7 bases from J, with 11 bases between. CDR1 SGHTA and CDR2 FQGNSA come from the germline V gene.

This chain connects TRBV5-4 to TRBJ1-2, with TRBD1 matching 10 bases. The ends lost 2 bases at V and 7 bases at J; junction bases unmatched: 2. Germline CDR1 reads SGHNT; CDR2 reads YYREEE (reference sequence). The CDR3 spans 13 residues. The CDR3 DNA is TGTGCCAGCAGCTTAGACAGGGGGCGTGGCTACACCTTC. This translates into CASSLDRGRGYTF.

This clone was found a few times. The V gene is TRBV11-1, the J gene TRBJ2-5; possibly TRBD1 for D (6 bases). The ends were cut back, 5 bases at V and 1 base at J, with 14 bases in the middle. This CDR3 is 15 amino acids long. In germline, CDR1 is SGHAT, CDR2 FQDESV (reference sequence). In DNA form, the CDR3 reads TGTGCCAGCAGCCGACCCGGGACACTCCAAGAGACCCAGTACTTC. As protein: CASSRPGTLQETQYF.

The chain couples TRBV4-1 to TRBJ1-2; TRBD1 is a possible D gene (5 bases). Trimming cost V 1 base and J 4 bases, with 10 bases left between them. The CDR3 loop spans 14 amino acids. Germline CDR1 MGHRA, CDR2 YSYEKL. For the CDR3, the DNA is TGCGCCAGCAGCCAAGTTCAGGGTCGCTATGGCTACACCTTC. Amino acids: CASSQVQGRYGYTF.

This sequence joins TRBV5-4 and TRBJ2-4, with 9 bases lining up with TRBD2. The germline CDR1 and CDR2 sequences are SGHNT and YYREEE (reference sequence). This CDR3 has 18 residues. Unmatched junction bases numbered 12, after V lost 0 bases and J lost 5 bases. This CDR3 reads CASSLGASGRGGQNIQYF. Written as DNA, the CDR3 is TGTGCCAGCAGCTTGGGAGCCTCGGGGCGGGGGGGGCAAAACATTCAGTACTTC.

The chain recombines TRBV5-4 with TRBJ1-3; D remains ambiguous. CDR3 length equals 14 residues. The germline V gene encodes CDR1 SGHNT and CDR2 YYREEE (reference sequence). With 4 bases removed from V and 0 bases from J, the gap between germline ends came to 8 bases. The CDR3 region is CASSRQGSGNTIYF. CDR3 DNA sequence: TGTGCCAGCAGCCGACAAGGCTCTGGAAACACCATATATTTT. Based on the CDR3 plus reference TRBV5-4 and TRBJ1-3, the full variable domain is ETGVTQSPTHLIKTRGQQVTLRCSSQSGHNTVSWYQQALGQGPQFIFQYYREEENGRGNFPPRFSGLQFPNYSSELNVNALELDDSALYLCASSRQGSGNTIYFGEGSWLTVV.

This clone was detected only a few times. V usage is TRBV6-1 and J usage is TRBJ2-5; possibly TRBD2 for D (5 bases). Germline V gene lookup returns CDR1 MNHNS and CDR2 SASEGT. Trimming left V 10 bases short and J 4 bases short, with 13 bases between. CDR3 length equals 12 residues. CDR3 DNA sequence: TGTGCCACCATGGGTGGAGGAGAGACCCAGTACTTC. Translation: CATMGGGETQYF.

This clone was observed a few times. The CDR3 nucleotides are TGTGCCAGCAGTATAGGGACAGGAGTCTACGAGCAGTACTTC. Translating gives CASSIGTGVYEQYF. The chain employs TRBV28 and TRBJ2-7; TRBD1 matches at 8 bases. The CDR3 runs 14 residues. CDR1 is MDHEN and CDR2 is SYDVKM in the germline V gene. V was pared by 5 bases and J by 3 bases, with 6 bases of the junction left unmatched. Based on the CDR3 plus reference TRBV28 and TRBJ2-7, the full variable domain is DVKVTQSSRYLVKRTGEKVFLECVQDMDHENMFWYRQDPGLGLRLIYFSYDVKMKEKGDIPEGYSVSREKKERFSLILESASTNQTSMYLCASSIGTGVYEQYFGPGTRLTVT.

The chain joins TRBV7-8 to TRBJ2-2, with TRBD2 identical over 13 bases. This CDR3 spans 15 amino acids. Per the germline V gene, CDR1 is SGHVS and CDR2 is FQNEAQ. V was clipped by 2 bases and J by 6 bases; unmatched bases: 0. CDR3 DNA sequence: TGTGCCAGCAGCTTAACTAGCGGGGGGGCCGGGGAGCTGTTTTTT. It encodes CASSLTSGGAGELFF.

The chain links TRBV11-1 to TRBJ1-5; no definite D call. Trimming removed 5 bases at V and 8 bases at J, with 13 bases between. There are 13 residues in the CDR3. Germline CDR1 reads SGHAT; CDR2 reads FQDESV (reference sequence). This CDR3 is CASSPQYGEPQHF. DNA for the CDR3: TGTGCCAGCAGCCCCCAGTACGGGGAGCCCCAGCATTTT.

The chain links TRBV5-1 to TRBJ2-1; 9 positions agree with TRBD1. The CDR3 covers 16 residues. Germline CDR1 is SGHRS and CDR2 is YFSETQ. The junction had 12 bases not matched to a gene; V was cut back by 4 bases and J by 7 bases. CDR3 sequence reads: CASSEIETGGINEQFF. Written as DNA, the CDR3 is TGCGCCAGCAGCGAGATCGAGACAGGGGGAATAAATGAGCAGTTCTTC.

The CDR3 region has the DNA TGTGCCAGCAGTGAACCCGGGACAAACACCGGGGAGCTGTTTTTT. It codes for CASSEPGTNTGELFF. This chain connects TRBV25-1 to TRBJ2-2; possibly TRBD1 for D (6 bases). Trimming shortened V by 2 bases and J by 2 bases, and 9 bases separated the two germline ends. Germline V lookup: CDR1 MGHDK, CDR2 SYGVNS. This CDR3 contains 15 residues.

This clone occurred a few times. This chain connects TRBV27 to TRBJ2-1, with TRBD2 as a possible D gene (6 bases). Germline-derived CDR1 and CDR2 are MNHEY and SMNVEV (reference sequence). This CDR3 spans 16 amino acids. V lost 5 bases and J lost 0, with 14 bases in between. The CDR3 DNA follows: TGTGCCAGCAGTAGTATAAGGAGGGGCTCCTACAATGAGCAGTTCTTC. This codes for CASSSIRRGSYNEQFF.

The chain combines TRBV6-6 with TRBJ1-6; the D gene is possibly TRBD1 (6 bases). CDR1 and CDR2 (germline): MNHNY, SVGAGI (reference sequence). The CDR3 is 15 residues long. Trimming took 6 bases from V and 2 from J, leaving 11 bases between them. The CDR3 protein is CASSLQGPYNSPLHF. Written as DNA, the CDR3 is TGTGCCAGCAGCCTTCAGGGGCCCTATAATTCACCCCTCCACTTT.

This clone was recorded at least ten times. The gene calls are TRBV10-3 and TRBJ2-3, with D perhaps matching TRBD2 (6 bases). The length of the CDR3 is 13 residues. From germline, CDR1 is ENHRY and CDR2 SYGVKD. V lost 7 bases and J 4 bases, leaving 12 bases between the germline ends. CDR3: CAITGVPPDTQYF. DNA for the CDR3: TGTGCCATCACGGGGGTCCCCCCAGATACGCAGTATTTT.

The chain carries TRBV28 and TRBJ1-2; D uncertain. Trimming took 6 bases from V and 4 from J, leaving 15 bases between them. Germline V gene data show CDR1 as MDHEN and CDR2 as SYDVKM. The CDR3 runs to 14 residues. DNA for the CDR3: TGTGCCAGCAGGGGCGGTGGAGGACTCTATGGCTACACCTTC. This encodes CASRGGGGLYGYTF.

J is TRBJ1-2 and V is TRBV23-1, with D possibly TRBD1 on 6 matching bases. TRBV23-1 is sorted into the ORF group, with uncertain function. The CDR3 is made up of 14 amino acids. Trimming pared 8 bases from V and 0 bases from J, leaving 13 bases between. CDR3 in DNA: TGCGCCAGCGATTGGACAGTAGCTAACTATGGCTACACCTTC. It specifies CASDWTVANYGYTF.